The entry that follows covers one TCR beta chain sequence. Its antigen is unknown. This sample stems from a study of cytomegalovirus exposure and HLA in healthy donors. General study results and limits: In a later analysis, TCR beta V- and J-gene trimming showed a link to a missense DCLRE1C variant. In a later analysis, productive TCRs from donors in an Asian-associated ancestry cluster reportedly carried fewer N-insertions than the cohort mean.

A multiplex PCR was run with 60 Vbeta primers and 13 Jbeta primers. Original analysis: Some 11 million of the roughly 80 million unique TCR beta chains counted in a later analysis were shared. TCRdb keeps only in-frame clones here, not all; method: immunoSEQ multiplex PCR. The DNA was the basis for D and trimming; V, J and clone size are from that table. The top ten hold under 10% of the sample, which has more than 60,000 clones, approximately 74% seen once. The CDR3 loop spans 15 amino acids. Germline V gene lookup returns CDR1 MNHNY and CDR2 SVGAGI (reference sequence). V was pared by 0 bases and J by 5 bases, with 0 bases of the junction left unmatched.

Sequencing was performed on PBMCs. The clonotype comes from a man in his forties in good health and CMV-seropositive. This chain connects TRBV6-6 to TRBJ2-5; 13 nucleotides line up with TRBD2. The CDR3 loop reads CASSYSGLAGETQYF. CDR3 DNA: TGTGCCAGCAGTTACTCGGGACTAGCGGGGGAGACCCAGTACTTC.